A single sample gave rise to the 32 T cell receptor beta chains below, sequenced in a study of T cell clones after liver transplantation. The protocol was immunoSEQ multiplex PCR, while the TCRdb copy is restricted to in-frame clones and leaves out a portion. The data hold about 80,000 clones, with 65% to 85% observed a single time. Sample: CD4+ T cells from blood, taken 45 to 46 months after liver transplant. The receptors derive from a human patient who received a liver transplant. Some T cells may possibly be graft donor cells.

The chain joins TRBV27 to TRBJ1-5, with D maybe TRBD1 (6 bases). Per the germline V gene, CDR1 is MNHEY and CDR2 is SMNVEV (reference sequence). V was cut by 1 base and J by 4 bases, with 11 bases left in between. This CDR3 has 15 residues. The CDR3 DNA sequence: TGTGCCAGCAGTTTATACAGGGTGGGAAATCAGCCCCAGCATTTT. Translation: CASSLYRVGNQPQHF.

This clone was seen a handful of times. This rearrangement joins TRBV10-2 to TRBJ2-5; no clear D gene. Germline V lookup: CDR1 WSHSY, CDR2 SAAADI. This CDR3 has 14 residues. V shed 0 bases and J shed 1 base, with 6 bases lying between them. The CDR3 here is CASSESNFQETQYF. The CDR3 DNA reads TGCGCCAGCAGTGAGTCGAACTTCCAAGAGACCCAGTACTTC.

The chain carries TRBV7-2 and TRBJ1-4; D is unresolved. Germline V gene lookup returns CDR1 SGHTA and CDR2 FQGNSA. Between the trimmed V and J ends, which lost 2 bases and 7 bases, there was a span of 14 bases. The CDR3 extends over 15 amino acids. The CDR3 region has the DNA TGTGCCAGCAGCTTAACGCCCTTAAGAGGTGAAAAACTGTTTTTT. It codes for CASSLTPLRGEKLFF. Combining the CDR3 with reference TRBV7-2 and TRBJ1-4 gives the whole variable domain GAGVSQSPSNKVTEKGKDVELRCDPISGHTALYWYRQSLGQGLEFLIYFQGNSAPDKSGLPSDRFSAERTGGSVSTLTIQRTQQEDSAVYLCASSLTPLRGEKLFFGSGTQLSVL.

This clone showed up just once. This rearrangement joins TRBV30 to TRBJ1-3; D is possibly TRBD1 (5 bases). Trimming shortened V by 1 base and J by 3 bases, and 7 bases separated the two germline ends. CDR1 and CDR2 (germline): GTSNPN, SVGIG (reference sequence). This CDR3 is 13 amino acids long. The CDR3 sequence: CAWSADIGNTIYF. CDR3 nucleotide sequence: TGTGCCTGGAGTGCGGACATTGGAAACACCATATATTTT.

The gene calls are TRBV28 and TRBJ1-5, with unresolved D. Germline V gene data show CDR1 as MDHEN and CDR2 as SYDVKM. This CDR3 region has 16 residues. V was shortened by 2 bases and J by 2 bases, with 13 bases between the two germline ends. The CDR3 bases are TGTGCCAGCAGTTTAGGGCAGCTCCAACGCAATCAGCCCCAGCATTTT. It translates to CASSLGQLQRNQPQHF. The whole variable domain, filled in from reference TRBV28 and TRBJ1-5, reads DVKVTQSSRYLVKRTGEKVFLECVQDMDHENMFWYRQDPGLGLRLIYFSYDVKMKEKGDIPEGYSVSREKKERFSLILESASTNQTSMYLCASSLGQLQRNQPQHFGDGTRLSIL.

This chain links TRBV7-6 with TRBJ2-2, with 9 bases matching TRBD2. The V gene's germline CDR1 is SGHVS and CDR2 FNYEAQ. V lost 11 bases, J lost 4 bases, and 8 bases stayed unmatched. This CDR3 has 14 amino acids. CDR3 DNA sequence: TGTGCCGGACGGACTAGCGTTACCACCGGGGAGCTGTTTTTT. Its translation is CAGRTSVTTGELFF. Drawing the rest from reference TRBV7-6 and TRBJ2-2, the complete variable domain is GAGVSQSPRYKVTKRGQDVALRCDPISGHVSLYWYRQALGQGPEFLTYFNYEAQQDKSGLPNDRFSAERPEGSISTLTIQRTEQRDSAMYRCAGRTSVTTGELFFGEGSRLTVL.

The chain carries TRBV5-4 and TRBJ1-2; TRBD1 matches at 12 bases. Losses at the gene ends were 4 bases for V and 4 bases for J; bases not matched to a gene: 8. This CDR3 is built from 16 residues. The germline V gene has CDR1 SGHNT and CDR2 YYREEE (reference sequence). The CDR3 protein is CASSPRDRGRGYGYTF. In nucleotides, the CDR3 is TGTGCCAGCAGCCCTCGGGACAGGGGGCGCGGCTATGGCTACACCTTC.

This sequence joins TRBV5-1 and TRBJ2-1; D is uncertain. This CDR3 is 15 amino acids long. V was pared by 0 bases and J by 2 bases, with 9 bases between. Germline V gene lookup returns CDR1 SGHRS and CDR2 YFSETQ. CDR3 sequence (DNA): TGCGCCAGCAGCTTGGTTCAGCGTACCTACAATGAGCAGTTCTTC. It codes for CASSLVQRTYNEQFF.

The chain is built from TRBV28 and TRBJ2-7, with D possibly matching TRBD1 (6 bases). V lost 5 bases to trimming and J lost 2 bases, with 16 bases between them. The germline V gene encodes CDR1 MDHEN and CDR2 SYDVKM. There are 15 residues in the CDR3. CDR3 amino acids: CASSPSPGEAYEQYF. CDR3 in DNA: TGTGCCAGCAGTCCCAGCCCAGGGGAAGCCTACGAGCAGTACTTC.

The gene calls are TRBV11-2 and TRBJ2-1, with TRBD2 matching 9 bases. Germline lookup yields CDR1 SGHAT and CDR2 FQNNGV. The CDR3 extends over 16 amino acids. V was clipped by 3 bases and J by 1 base; unmatched bases: 4. In DNA, the CDR3 is TGTGCCAGCAGCTTCTGGAGCGGGAGGTCCTACAATGAGCAGTTCTTC. As protein: CASSFWSGRSYNEQFF.

The chain uses TRBV11-3 and TRBJ2-1; 13 bases line up with TRBD2. The V gene end was trimmed by 4 bases and the J gene end by 3 bases; junction bases not matched to a gene: 6. The CDR3 loop spans 17 amino acids. CDR1 is SGHNT, CDR2 YENEEA, per germline. CDR3 residues: CASSSGLAGPFYNEQFF. CDR3 DNA: TGTGCCAGCAGCTCGGGACTAGCGGGGCCATTCTACAATGAGCAGTTCTTC.

V and J are TRBV10-3 and TRBJ1-4; 8 bases line up with TRBD1. There are 14 residues in the CDR3. Germline CDR1 is ENHRY and CDR2 is SYGVKD. Losses at the gene ends were 3 bases for V and 7 bases for J; bases not matched to a gene: 4. CDR3 protein: CAISDRGRVEKLFF. CDR3 DNA sequence: TGTGCCATCAGTGACAGGGGGCGGGTTGAAAAACTGTTTTTT.

This sequence joins TRBV6-5 and TRBJ1-2, with D possibly TRBD1 on 6 matching bases. V lost 0 bases to trimming and J lost 10 bases, with 9 bases between them. CDR1 is MNHEY, CDR2 SVGAGI, per germline. CDR3 length equals 12 residues. CDR3 DNA sequence: TGTGCCAGCAGTTACTCGACAGGCTCCTACACCTTC. It encodes CASSYSTGSYTF.

The CDR3: CASSHYPGRDTQYF. For the CDR3, the DNA is TGCGCCAGCAGCCACTACCCGGGGAGAGATACGCAGTATTTT. V is TRBV4-1 and J is TRBJ2-3, with a possible D match to TRBD2 (5 bases). V was trimmed by 3 bases and J by 5 bases, leaving 12 bases between them. Germline V gene lookup returns CDR1 MGHRA and CDR2 YSYEKL. CDR3 length: 14 amino acids.

This clone was detected ten times or more. The chain links TRBV2 to TRBJ1-2, with D maybe TRBD1 (5 bases). Trimming cost V 10 bases and J 8 bases, with 17 bases left between them. CDR3 length equals 12 residues. In germline, CDR1 is SNHLY, CDR2 FYNNEI. This CDR3 is CATGLRRGGYTF. The DNA for the CDR3 is TGTGCCACGGGACTCCGTAGAGGGGGCTACACCTTC.

This clone was recorded only once. The chain is built from TRBV7-9 and TRBJ2-1; 10 positions match TRBD2. The CDR3 spans 18 residues. From germline, CDR1 is SEHNR and CDR2 FQNEAQ (reference sequence). V was pared by 1 base and J by 4 bases, with 10 bases of the junction left unmatched. The CDR3 loop reads CASSLGGLAGVGYNEQFF. DNA of the CDR3: TGTGCCAGCAGCTTAGGAGGCCTAGCGGGAGTAGGGTACAATGAGCAGTTCTTC.

The rearrangement joins TRBV27 to TRBJ2-1; D tentatively reads TRBD1 or TRBD2 (5 bases each). This CDR3 spans 15 amino acids. Germline lookup yields CDR1 MNHEY and CDR2 SMNVEV (reference sequence). Trimming took off 5 bases at V and 5 bases at J, with 16 bases between the two ends. CDR3 protein: CASSPRDHRDNEQFF. CDR3 in DNA: TGTGCCAGCAGTCCCAGGGACCACCGGGACAATGAGCAGTTCTTC.

This sequence joins TRBV7-6 and TRBJ1-3; D not certain. The CDR3 covers 14 residues. V lost 5 bases to trimming and J lost 4 bases, with 12 bases between them. Germline V gives CDR1 SGHVS, CDR2 FNYEAQ. The CDR3 here is CASSPGLRGNTIYF. The CDR3 region has the DNA TGTGCCAGCAGCCCGGGCCTGAGAGGAAACACCATATATTTT.

The chain combines TRBV11-3 with TRBJ2-3; D might be TRBD2 (5 bases). The germline gives CDR1 SGHNT, CDR2 YENEEA. With 5 bases removed from V and 2 bases from J, the gap between germline ends came to 14 bases. CDR3 length: 15 residues. The CDR3: CASSGRGTPTDTQYF. DNA of the CDR3: TGTGCCAGCAGCGGACGGGGTACGCCCACAGATACGCAGTATTTT.

J is TRBJ1-5 and V is TRBV7-8; a weak D match, TRBD1 (6 bases). Germline CDR1 SGHVS, CDR2 FQNEAQ. This CDR3 contains 13 residues. V was cut by 5 bases and J by 5 bases, with 10 bases left in between. The DNA for the CDR3 is TGTGCCAGCAGCGTATACAGGGATCAGCCCCAGCATTTT. This codes for CASSVYRDQPQHF.

The chain couples TRBV11-1 to TRBJ1-2; D unclear. V gave up 7 bases and J gave up 4 bases, with 13 bases separating them. CDR1 SGHAT and CDR2 FQDESV come from the germline V gene (reference sequence). CDR3 length: 13 amino acids. The chain's CDR3 is CASNKIWGYGYTF. Here the CDR3 DNA reads TGTGCCAGCAACAAGATATGGGGCTATGGCTACACCTTC. The whole variable domain, filled in from reference TRBV11-1 and TRBJ1-2, reads EAEVAQSPRYKITEKSQAVAFWCDPISGHATLYWYRQILGQGPELLVQFQDESVVDDSQLPKDRFSAERLKGVDSTLKIQPAELGDSAMYLCASNKIWGYGYTFGSGTRLTVV.

The V and J genes are TRBV28 and TRBJ1-5; no clear D gene. CDR3 length: 12 residues. V lost 5 bases to trimming and J lost 9 bases, with 11 bases between them. The germline V gene has CDR1 MDHEN and CDR2 SYDVKM. This chain's CDR3 is CASSPLARPQHF. In DNA, the CDR3 is TGTGCCAGCAGTCCCCTTGCGCGGCCCCAGCATTTT.

The chain carries TRBV5-6 and TRBJ2-6, with 9 bases identical to TRBD2. V trimming: 4 bases; J trimming: 0 bases; junction bases outside the gene matches: 11. Germline CDR1 is SGHDT and CDR2 is YYEEEE. This CDR3 is 19 amino acids long. The CDR3 reads CASSDLGLAGNSGANVLTF. Written as DNA, the CDR3 is TGTGCCAGCAGCGATCTGGGACTAGCAGGTAACTCTGGGGCCAACGTCCTGACTTTC.

Only a few counts were recorded for this clone. At the DNA level, this CDR3 is encoded by other sequences in the same sample as well. The chain couples TRBV18 to TRBJ2-7; the match to TRBD1 covers 7 bases. V shed 6 bases and J 2 bases; nucleotides not matched to a gene: 7. The CDR3 covers 14 residues. Germline V gene data show CDR1 as KGHSH and CDR2 as LQKENI. This CDR3 is CASSPRQGTYEQYF. The CDR3 nucleotides read TGTGCCAGCTCGCCTAGACAGGGAACCTACGAGCAGTACTTC.

The CDR3 is CASSLRQIDRATNEKLFF. In DNA form, the CDR3 reads TGTGCCAGCAGCTTAAGACAGATCGACAGAGCAACTAATGAAAAACTGTTTTTT. The V and J genes are TRBV7-2 and TRBJ1-4; maybe TRBD1 (5 bases). The CDR3 is 18 amino acids. Germline CDR1 is SGHTA and CDR2 is FQGNSA. Trimming shortened V by 2 bases and J by 0 bases, and 16 bases separated the two germline ends.

The genes are TRBV28 and TRBJ2-7, with TRBD1 matching 11 bases. Losses at the gene ends were 2 bases for V and 4 bases for J; bases not matched to a gene: 13. This CDR3 spans 18 amino acids. Germline CDR1 MDHEN, CDR2 SYDVKM. The CDR3, as DNA: TGTGCCAGCAGTTTAGGGGACAGGGGGATTAGGAGCGCTTACGAGCAGTACTTC. Amino acids: CASSLGDRGIRSAYEQYF. The full variable domain, completed using reference TRBV28 and TRBJ2-7, is DVKVTQSSRYLVKRTGEKVFLECVQDMDHENMFWYRQDPGLGLRLIYFSYDVKMKEKGDIPEGYSVSREKKERFSLILESASTNQTSMYLCASSLGDRGIRSAYEQYFGPGTRLTVT.

This chain links TRBV28 with TRBJ2-7; tentatively, D is TRBD1 (6 bases). CDR3 length equals 14 residues. Deletions cut 7 bases from V and 2 bases from J, with 15 bases between. Germline V CDR1 and CDR2: MDHEN, SYDVKM. CDR3 sequence: CASNNDRQTYEQYF. CDR3 sequence (DNA): TGTGCCAGCAATAATGACAGGCAAACCTACGAGCAGTACTTC.

The chain uses TRBV4-1 and TRBJ2-2; 7 positions agree with TRBD2. CDR1 MGHRA and CDR2 YSYEKL come from the germline V gene. The CDR3 runs 17 residues. The V and J ends lost 9 bases and 0 bases, in that order; junction bases with no gene match: 13. The CDR3, as DNA: TGCGCCAGTGAATCGCGGCGGGGACTAACGAACACCGGGGAGCTGTTTTTT. Amino acid sequence: CASESRRGLTNTGELFF.

The chain couples TRBV5-1 to TRBJ2-7; possibly TRBD1 or TRBD2 for D (5 bases each). Germline V lookup: CDR1 SGHRS, CDR2 YFSETQ. This CDR3 has 14 residues. Deletions cut 4 bases from V and 1 base from J, with 12 bases between. As DNA, the CDR3 is TGCGCCAGCAGCCCCGGGACGGCTTCCTACGAGCAGTACTTC. It translates to CASSPGTASYEQYF.

J is TRBJ1-2 and V is TRBV2; D ambiguous. Germline V CDR1 and CDR2: SNHLY, FYNNEI. The CDR3 extends over 13 amino acids. Trimming took off 6 bases at V and 3 bases at J, with 11 bases between the two ends. CDR3: CASRVGGHYGYTF. The DNA for the CDR3 is TGTGCCAGCAGAGTAGGAGGGCACTATGGCTACACCTTC.

This chain uses TRBV11-2 with TRBJ2-1, with D perhaps matching TRBD1 or TRBD2 (5 bases each). Deletions cut 1 base from V and 4 bases from J, with 11 bases between. Germline CDR1 reads SGHAT; CDR2 reads FQNNGV. This CDR3 comprises 15 residues. CDR3 coding DNA: TGTGCCAGCAGCTTAGTGGGGACCCCTTACAATGAGCAGTTCTTC. Protein product: CASSLVGTPYNEQFF. Looking up the rest from reference TRBV11-2 and TRBJ2-1 gives the full variable domain: EAGVAQSPRYKIIEKRQSVAFWCNPISGHATLYWYQQILGQGPKLLIQFQNNGVVDDSQLPKDRFSAERLKGVDSTLKIQPAKLEDSAVYLCASSLVGTPYNEQFFGPGTRLTVL.

This sequence joins TRBV6-6 and TRBJ2-7, with D perhaps matching TRBD1 (6 bases). Trimming left V 5 bases short and J 0 bases short, with 17 bases between. Germline CDR1 reads MNHNY; CDR2 reads SVGAGI (reference sequence). This CDR3 is built from 16 residues. The CDR3, as DNA: TGTGCCAGCAGTGGATTGGGACAACTGACCTCCTACGAGCAGTACTTC. Translated: CASSGLGQLTSYEQYF.